This T cell receptor (beta chain) emerged from a study of T cells expressing NK-cell markers (dated by TCRdb to about 2020). Regarding the research as a whole: Three sorted T-cell subsets (CD3+CD56+NKG2C+, CD3+CD56+NKG2C- and CD3+CD56-NKG2C+) from seven to nine donors had their TCR beta-chain repertoires profiled. Among the eight sequenced donors, seven were HCMV-seropositive and one was HCMV-seronegative. The study sequenced eight donors, all healthy volunteers chosen at random: three men and five women. The libraries were sequenced on Illumina HiSeq 2000/2500, MiSeq or NextSeq, producing 2 x 150 bp reads.

The research as a whole found: For 5 or 6 donors, the dominant CD3+CD56+NKG2C+ clonotypes were among the top 10 CD8+ clonotypes and accounted for about 1.0-7.5% of CD8+ T cells. Those dominant clonotypes were again the most abundant among CD3+CD56-NKG2C+ cells in a handful of donors, at about 25-60.1%. Whether the expanded NKG2C-expressing T cell clones were specific for HCMV antigens was left unclear.

The sequencing machine was an Illumina HiSeq 2000. The TCR beta cDNA libraries were made using 5'RACE template switching, a step that added both a universal primer site and unique molecular identifiers. cDNA synthesis was primed from the TCR beta constant segment and was followed by two successive PCR amplification steps. For the original study's pipeline: MIGEC was used to demultiplex reads and group the reads by UMI, and MiTCR was used to assemble and quantify clonotypes. To exclude erroneous sequences, only TCR cDNA sequences supported by at least two reads were retained. Downstream repertoire analysis used the tcR package, and clonotypes were matched across fractions by CDR3 nucleotide sequence plus V segment. VDJmatch was used to annotate antigen specificity against VDJdb, with one amino acid substitution in CDR3 allowed. TCRdb reprocessed the public reads and reports one entry per CDR3 protein sequence, without DNA. The V and J calls shown here were made by TCRdb, not taken from the authors' results. The table for this sample shows some 450,000 distinct CDR3 sequences. 7.3% of the sample comes from the top ten.

CDR3 length: 14 amino acids, cysteine to phenylalanine. A DNA sequence was not provided. Via the germline V gene (reference sequence), CDR1 is SEHNR and CDR2 FQNEAQ. To determine HCMV serostatus, a commercial ELISA kit was used to detect HCMV-specific IgG in serum. Ficoll density gradient centrifugation was used to isolate peripheral blood mononuclear cells from blood. About this clonotype: The antigen it binds to is not known.

This TCR derives from a woman between 18 and 75 years old in good health. Sequenced input: blood T cells: a sorted CD56 or NKG2C T cell subset, CD4+ or CD8+ T cells, or bulk PBMC T cells (not recorded which). Recombination linked TRBV7-9 to TRBJ2-7; TCRdb lists TRBD1, though no DNA is available to test this call. The CDR3 here reads CASSQDRGWAEQYF.